This T cell receptor beta chain was sequenced in a study of blood T cell repertoires in COVID-19. Looking at the study overall: COVID-19 samples collected from the United States, Italy and Spain covered acute and convalescent phases.

The CDR3 has 13 residues. V was shortened by 8 bases and J by 7 bases, with 12 bases between the two germline ends. CDR1 and CDR2 from the germline V gene are SGHAT and FQNNGV. Using immunoSEQ multiplex PCR, the repertoire was profiled, and TCRdb retains in-frame clones only, with some absent. The sample has fewer than 350,000 clones, more than 75% seen once. The origin of this receptor is a woman aged 25 to 39 who had recovered from COVID-19. This chain links TRBV11-2 with TRBJ1-6, with D possibly TRBD1 on 6 matching bases. Sequenced: peripheral blood. CDR3 in DNA: TGTGCCAGCCAGGGGCTCCGCAATTCACCCCTCCACTTT. This sequence encodes CASQGLRNSPLHF.